The present T cell receptor (beta chain) was sequenced within a study of cytomegalovirus exposure and HLA in healthy donors (dated by TCRdb to 2016 to 2017). Turning to the overall study: In an earlier analysis of some 550 of the donors, 250 to 300 Gb of sequence data and 90 million to 130 million unique TCR beta sequences from roughly 190 million T cells were reported. About 300 gigabases of sequencing data and 91 million or so unique TCR sequences made up an early release that covered approximately 620 HLA-typed donors. Of the roughly 400 genotyped donors, 65% to 90% were placed in the genetic ancestry cluster associated with self-reported Caucasian donors. The study aimed to test whether signatures of past pathogen exposure could be identified by cataloging public T cell receptors. The T cell repertoires of roughly 660 subjects were profiled by immunosequencing and related to cytomegalovirus serostatus. In addition to the first cohort of 666 subjects, a separate validation cohort of around 110 different subjects was used. High-throughput TCR immunosequencing, statistical association of individual TCRs with disease status, and machine learning were combined to predict cytomegalovirus infection status. In a later analysis, previously published TCR beta repertoires from several hundred donors were re-analyzed and high-resolution HLA genotyping was added so that TCR occurrence patterns could be studied. Rather than using new phenotypic data, the later analysis identified candidate immune exposures from TCR beta sequences and from how often those sequences occurred across donors. In an earlier analysis of roughly 540 of the donors, high-throughput TCR beta sequencing was used to judge whether each TCR beta V gene segment behaved as functional or pseudogenic. Donor age, sex, ethnicity and CMV serostatus were collected together with the repertoire data. Genome-wide SNP genotypes for about 60% of the roughly 700 donors were used in a later genetic analysis, which treated that subset as a discovery cohort. Every repertoire in the discovery cohort had been generated on one and the same sequencing platform. HLA typing included class I and class II loci at four-digit resolution. The number of typed donors differed by locus: about 620-630 for A, B, C, DRB1 and DQB1; 522 for DQA1; fewer than 610 for DPA1; and around 470 for DPB1. A few DR-DQ haplotypes were handled as single units for association and clustering because linkage in the cohort was strong. Across 300 to 500 genotyped donors of the cohort, an average of roughly 250,000 unique TCR beta nucleotide sequences per donor were sequenced, and approximately 19% of those sequences were non-productive.

In total, 666 healthy bone marrow donors made up the cohort. At the time of sampling, all cohort members were nominally healthy, though unrecorded immune exposures were likely present. The donor was CMV seropositive and belonged to the group of some 290 seropositive cohort members. A peripheral blood sample was provided by each donor, and peripheral blood mononuclear cells were used for TCR beta sequencing. The Qiagen DNeasy Blood Extraction Kit was used to extract genomic DNA from the blood cell samples. Receptor libraries were prepared by the immunoSEQ multiplex PCR assay. A mixture of 60 forward primers for TCR Vbeta segments and 13 reverse primers for TCR Jbeta segments was used in the multiplex PCR. A multiplex PCR assay on genomic DNA amplified the CDR3 region of rearranged TCR beta genes. The Illumina HiSeq System was used to sequence the amplified TCR beta libraries as 87-base-pair reads. The study's processing was this. In a later analysis, about 80 million unique TCR beta chains were counted across the approximately 640 repertoires, and roughly 11 million of these chains were shared by at least two donors. Raw reads were error-corrected and collapsed into unique sequences by a nearest-neighbor algorithm in which closely related sequences were merged to remove PCR and sequencing errors. To assign V, D and J gene segments, CDR3 sequences were aligned to IMGT reference sequences. For a sequence to be retained, at least a six-nucleotide match to both a V gene segment and a J gene segment was required. Rearrangements were classified as productive when the CDR3 lacked stop codons and remained in frame with V and J, and all other rearrangements were classified as non-productive. CDR3 was defined according to IMGT convention as the region running from the second conserved V-encoded cysteine to the conserved J-encoded phenylalanine. The earlier analysis of fewer than 750 of the donors excluded sequences that lacked an unambiguous match to a single V gene segment. In an earlier analysis of several hundred of the donors, a V segment was called functional when productive rearrangements were above 56.7%, and segregating when the standard deviation between donors exceeded 5%. A statistical classification framework was built to diagnose cytomegalovirus status from the catalog of TCR beta chain sequences. In a later analysis, V and J genes were assigned by comparing TCR nucleotide sequences against IMGT/GENE-DB human TR gene sequences. A later analysis assigned CDR3 sequences and most-parsimonious VDJ recombination scenarios with the TCRdist pipeline. In a later analysis, every TCR beta chain was defined by the combination of its CDR3 amino acid sequence and its V-gene family, and reads without a unique V-gene family were dropped. A later analysis removed 550 to 650 highly shared, low-generation-probability nucleotide sequences to deal with suspected cross-contamination and a sequencing artifact. In a later analysis, a clonal expansion index was calculated for each public chain from normalized within-repertoire ranks of inferred template counts. Generation probabilities in a later analysis came from a VDJ recombination model fitted to out-of-frame rearrangements, and those results were checked against IGoR. In a later analysis, TCR-TCR, TCR-HLA and TCR-CMV co-occurrence was scored with hypergeometric tests, and a repertoire-size bias correction was applied to TCR pairs. To estimate false discovery rates, a later analysis permuted the HLA or CMV assignments 20 times. A later analysis grouped co-occurring TCRs with DBSCAN, adding TCRdist sequence similarity when clustering within HLA-allele-positive subsets. For co-occurrence clustering, repertoires with fewer than 30,000 or more than 120,000 public chains were excluded, along with about five repertoires with anomalous nucleotide sharing. Imported from immuneACCESS, the table was reduced by TCRdb to in-frame sequences with V and J called. These copies leave out some clones; in studies compared against another copy, an unresolved V gene accounts for under half, and the cause of the remainder is not known. V, J and clone size reflect that table, while D and trimming were determined from the DNA. The sample data list some 100,000 clones, and roughly 74% of these were observed just once. Of the sample, 3% is held by the ten largest clones.

To note about this clone: Its antigen remains unidentified. No clone much larger than this one lies a single base away; base qualities are absent.

The full study reports these points: The authors suggested that the approach could potentially be extended to other disease states and immunological phenotypes. In both the original and validation cohorts, the classifier was reported to diagnose cytomegalovirus status with high specificity and sensitivity. Strong co-occurrence of HLA alleles, especially DR and DQ, made assigning TCR associations to individual alleles difficult. A further reported finding was that TCR beta sequences accurately predicted the HLA-A and HLA-B alleles for most subjects in the first cohort. CMV serostatus was the only immune exposure information available for the cohort. A later analysis found that HLA-associated TCR beta chains were more clonally expanded and had lower generation probabilities than equally common non-associated chains. In the study, approximately 160 TCR beta chains were listed as associated with cytomegalovirus. Because HLA typing was missing for some donors at each locus, association tests included only the typed subset. Presence/absence analyses assumed roughly uniform sequencing depth across donors, an assumption that may not hold. Most TCR sequences were observed very rarely across donors, whereas some public TCRs were present in many individuals. V-gene and J-gene trimming of TCR beta chains was associated with a missense DCLRE1C variant in a later genetic analysis, and the association was replicated in an independent cohort. Some IMGT-functional V segments, including TRBV6-2 and TRBV6-3, could not be distinguished by the 87-base-pair reads and were therefore excluded. Several of the top co-occurrence clusters appeared to be linked to parvovirus B19, influenza, CMV and Epstein-Barr virus, according to a later analysis. In vitro tests confirmed that a few of the cytomegalovirus-associated TCR beta chains recognize cytomegalovirus antigens. In an earlier analysis of approximately 600 of the donors, most TCR beta V segments were observed in productive rearrangements about 87% or about 30% of the time, broadly matching IMGT annotations. A cluster of highly shared sequence variants was judged likely to be a technical artifact of the sequencing pipeline. A later analysis found that TCR association rates varied across HLA loci, with DRB1 alleles showing the most associated TCRs and HLA-C alleles the fewest. A later analysis found that most CMV-associated TCR beta chains appeared HLA-restricted, with HLA associations seemingly driven largely by CMV exposure. In a later analysis, some 18,000 TCR beta sequences were associated with specific HLA alleles at a false discovery rate of 0.05. The earlier analysis of approximately 540 of the donors excluded 15 to 20 rarely observed V segments, including chromosome 9 orphons, because counts were too low. Compared with the approximately 710-donor mean, donors in an Asian-associated ancestry cluster had fewer N-insertions in productive TCRs, according to a later genetic analysis. In this cohort, only TCR beta chains were sequenced, and detectable features were limited by the absence of alpha or paired-chain data. Correlated functional status among segregating V segments might be attributable to linkage disequilibrium, but an unknown experimental factor could not be ruled out.

Inclusive of the bounding cysteine and phenylalanine, the CDR3 is 12 residues long. The CDR3 DNA has 36 bases and is translated from base 1. Via the germline V gene, CDR1 is SQVTM and CDR2 ANQGSEA. V sheds 0 bases and J sheds 8 bases, leaving 10 bases between their ends. Sequencing input: PBMCs. Recombination linked TRBV29-1 to TRBJ2-5; D gene: possibly TRBD1, on 5 matching bases. This sequence originates from a female donor in good health and CMV-seropositive. Here the CDR3 is given as CSVEEGAGTQYF. The DNA is as follows: TGCAGCGTTGAAGAAGGGGCAGGCACCCAGTACTTC.